Presented here are 6 T cell receptor beta chains from one specimen sequenced in a study of long-term antiretroviral therapy in people with HIV. Investigators performed immunoSEQ version v3.0 at survey level. Libraries were prepared by immunoSEQ multiplex PCR; TCRdb keeps only in-frame clonotypes and omits some of them. This repertoire shows tens of thousands of clones, roughly 85% found once; its top ten account for about 10%. The sample was unsorted PBMCs, taken 0.8 years before starting antiretroviral therapy. These receptor sequences come from a man between 18 and 35 years old with HIV.

This rearrangement joins TRBV19 to TRBJ1-1; maybe TRBD1 (5 bases). The ends were cut back, 1 base at V and 5 bases at J, with 11 bases in the middle. CDR3 length equals 14 residues. Looked up from germline, CDR1 is LNHDA and CDR2 is SQIVND (reference sequence). The CDR3 spells CASSIGRGGTEAFF. The CDR3 DNA sequence: TGTGCCAGTAGTATAGGGCGGGGGGGGACTGAAGCTTTCTTT.

The chain is built from TRBV7-3 and TRBJ2-7; maybe TRBD1 (7 bases). The CDR3 has 16 amino acids. Germline lookup yields CDR1 SGHTA and CDR2 FQGTGA. V lost 2 bases and J 3 bases, leaving 17 bases between the germline ends. The CDR3 protein is CASSLSPRQGLYEQYF. The CDR3 nucleotides are TGTGCCAGCAGCTTATCTCCCCGACAGGGACTCTACGAGCAGTACTTC.

V is TRBV4-1 and J is TRBJ1-1; 9 bases are a match to TRBD1. This CDR3 contains 15 residues. With 0 bases clipped from V and 5 bases from J, the junction kept 4 bases outside the gene matches. Germline-derived CDR1 and CDR2 are MGHRA and YSYEKL. CDR3 coding DNA: TGCGCCAGCAGCCAAGATTCTGGACAGGGGACTGAAGCTTTCTTT. It yields the protein CASSQDSGQGTEAFF.

The genes are TRBV15 and TRBJ2-5; 7 bases are shared with TRBD1. The germline V gene has CDR1 LNHNV and CDR2 YYDKDF (reference sequence). Germline trimming cut 0 bases from V and 1 base from J; bases unmatched to any gene: 2. There are 15 residues in the CDR3. CDR3 sequence: CATSRDRGPQETQYF. DNA of the CDR3: TGTGCCACCAGCAGAGATAGGGGGCCCCAAGAGACCCAGTACTTC.

Comment on this clone: The junction departs from the called germline gene at one end, perhaps through a read error. V and J are TRBV7-2 and TRBJ2-5; 10 nucleotides align to TRBD2. This CDR3 comprises 13 residues. CDR1 and CDR2 (germline): SGHTA, FQGNSA. CDR3 protein: CASSLAGVETQYF. The CDR3 nucleotides read TGTGCCAGCAGCCTAGCGGGAGTAGAGACCCAGTACTTC.

This sequence joins TRBV6-6 and TRBJ2-1, with TRBD1 as a possible D gene (7 bases). This CDR3 comprises 15 residues. V was pared by 2 bases and J by 6 bases, with 14 bases between. Germline CDR1 and CDR2: MNHNY and SVGAGI (reference sequence). Written as DNA, the CDR3 is TGTGCCAGCAGTTACGCGAGGCAGGGGGGCAATGAGCAGTTCTTC. It translates to CASSYARQGGNEQFF.